These 22 T cell receptor beta chains share one sample of origin, sequenced in a study of cytomegalovirus exposure and HLA in healthy donors. PCR employed 60 Vbeta and 13 Jbeta primers. TCRdb's copy holds only in-frame clones and misses some; the assay was immunoSEQ multiplex PCR. The sample lists about 140,000 clones, approximately 80% occurring once. The sample taken for sequencing was PBMCs. The receptors here all came from a middle-aged woman in good health and CMV-seropositive.

The rearrangement uses TRBV6-1 and TRBJ2-3; D is uncertain. CDR3 length: 14 residues. The germline CDR1 and CDR2 sequences are MNHNS and SASEGT. The V gene lost 1 base and the J gene lost 5 bases, with 10 bases spanning the gap. CDR3 coding DNA: TGTGCCAGCAGTGAAGGAGGTCGTGGAGATACGCAGTATTTT. Translating it yields CASSEGGRGDTQYF.

V gene TRBV10-3 combines with J gene TRBJ2-4; D is perhaps TRBD2 (5 bases). The CDR3 runs 18 residues. The V end was cut by 10 bases, the J end by 0 bases, with 25 bases between. The V gene's germline CDR1 is ENHRY and CDR2 SYGVKD. CDR3 sequence reads: CATNYMGRYQIAKNIQYF. Here the CDR3 DNA reads TGTGCCACAAACTACATGGGGAGATATCAAATAGCCAAAAACATTCAGTACTTC.

This clone appeared a single time. The chain employs TRBV7-2 and TRBJ1-2, with D possibly being TRBD1 (5 bases). CDR1 and CDR2 (germline): SGHTA, FQGNSA. There are 14 residues in the CDR3. With 0 bases removed from V and 4 bases from J, the gap between germline ends came to 9 bases. Here the CDR3 DNA reads TGTGCCAGCAGCTTAGCTGGTAGGGGCTATGGCTACACCTTC. Amino acid sequence: CASSLAGRGYGYTF. Based on the CDR3 plus reference TRBV7-2 and TRBJ1-2, the full variable domain is GAGVSQSPSNKVTEKGKDVELRCDPISGHTALYWYRQSLGQGLEFLIYFQGNSAPDKSGLPSDRFSAERTGGSVSTLTIQRTQQEDSAVYLCASSLAGRGYGYTFGSGTRLTVV.

V gene TRBV11-3 combines with J gene TRBJ2-5; the D gene is possibly TRBD1 (7 bases). Trimming removed 5 bases from V and 3 bases from J, with 13 bases in between. The germline V gene encodes CDR1 SGHNT and CDR2 YENEEA. The CDR3 has 14 amino acids. This CDR3 reads CASSRTGEEETQYF. The CDR3 nucleotides are TGTGCCAGCAGCCGTACAGGGGAGGAAGAGACCCAGTACTTC.

This rearrangement joins TRBV6-6 to TRBJ2-5; possibly TRBD2 for D (5 bases). Germline lookup yields CDR1 MNHNY and CDR2 SVGAGI (reference sequence). V lost 5 bases and J 7 bases, leaving 14 bases between the germline ends. The CDR3 consists of 13 residues. The CDR3 coding sequence is TGTGCCAGCAGTCCCGGCCGGGATAGGACCCAGTACTTC. Amino acids: CASSPGRDRTQYF.

The chain uses TRBV11-2 and TRBJ2-5, with 7 bases matching TRBD2. The junction had 3 bases not matched to a gene; V was cut back by 1 base and J by 7 bases. The CDR3 has 13 residues. The germline V gene encodes CDR1 SGHAT and CDR2 FQNNGV. CDR3 in amino acids: CASSLGRGTTQYF. In DNA form, the CDR3 reads TGTGCCAGCAGCTTAGGGCGGGGGACGACCCAGTACTTC.

The V call is TRBV7-2, the J call TRBJ1-6; 9 bases are a match to TRBD1. This CDR3 is built from 17 residues. In germline, CDR1 is SGHTA, CDR2 FQGNSA. V was clipped by 2 bases and J by 7 bases; unmatched bases: 9. For the CDR3, the DNA is TGTGCCAGCAGCTTAAACACCGGGACAGGGAGGAATTCACCCCTCCACTTT. Protein sequence: CASSLNTGTGRNSPLHF.

The V call is TRBV27, the J call TRBJ2-4, with D perhaps TRBD2 (5 bases). V was clipped by 2 bases and J by 6 bases, with 14 bases between them. Germline assignment: CDR1 MNHEY and CDR2 SMNVEV (reference sequence). The CDR3 length is 15 residues. CDR3: CASSLLGPAGNIQYF. The CDR3 nucleotides read TGTGCCAGCAGTTTACTTGGTCCGGCGGGAAACATTCAGTACTTC.

In DNA form, the CDR3 reads TGTGCCAGCAGCTCCGGGAATAATGAGCAGTTCTTC. The encoded protein is CASSSGNNEQFF. V usage is TRBV7-9 and J usage is TRBJ2-1; the D gene is possibly TRBD2 (5 bases). This CDR3 has 12 residues. Germline V gene sequence: CDR1 SEHNR, CDR2 FQNEAQ (reference sequence). Deletions cut 4 bases from V and 7 bases from J, with 8 bases between.

The chain couples TRBV11-2 to TRBJ1-1; 7 bases are shared with TRBD1. Trimming at V came to 5 bases and at J to 8 bases, leaving 14 bases not matched to a gene. Germline V gene data show CDR1 as SGHAT and CDR2 as FQNNGV. The CDR3 consists of 15 residues. CDR3 coding DNA: TGTGCCAGCAGCAGGATACAGGGGAACAAGCACGAAGCTTTCTTT. Translation gives CASSRIQGNKHEAFF.

This clone was seen more than once but under ten times. V usage is TRBV6-5 and J usage is TRBJ2-5, with 9 bases identical to TRBD1. The DNA end is more similar to TRBJ2-7, so the J call may be wrong. This CDR3 spans 13 amino acids. In germline, CDR1 is MNHEY, CDR2 SVGAGI. The CDR3 nucleotides read TGTGCCAGCAGACAGGGACAGGGCTACGAGCAGTACTTC. Residues: CASRQGQGYEQYF.

This clone showed up just a few times. V and J are TRBV6-1 and TRBJ1-2, with D possibly TRBD1 on 6 matching bases. The CDR3 extends over 14 amino acids. Deletions cut 6 bases from V and 4 bases from J, with 15 bases between. Germline assignment: CDR1 MNHNS and CDR2 SASEGT. The CDR3 region has the DNA TGTGCCAGCAGCGCAGGGGAAGGGAGCTATGGCTACACCTTC. This sequence encodes CASSAGEGSYGYTF.

This clone is deemed medium-sized (0.01 to 0.1%). The chain links TRBV6-1 to TRBJ1-1; possible D gene TRBD1, 6 bases. Germline CDR1 MNHNS, CDR2 SASEGT. The CDR3 sequence is 12 residues long. Trimming removed 5 bases from V and 8 bases from J, with 12 bases in between. CDR3 sequence: CASSTRGLEAFF. DNA of the CDR3: TGTGCCAGCAGTACAAGGGGGTTGGAAGCTTTCTTT.

In regard to this clone: This CDR3 is also generated by other DNA sequences in the sample. The chain uses TRBV7-2 and TRBJ1-2; D unclear. The CDR3 totals 14 residues. CDR1 and CDR2 (germline): SGHTA, FQGNSA. The germline V and J ends were trimmed by 7 bases and 4 bases, with 16 bases remaining between them. CDR3 in amino acids: CASTRGSPAYGYTF. The CDR3 DNA sequence: TGTGCCAGCACCCGAGGGTCACCCGCCTATGGCTACACCTTC.

This clone was counted once. The rearrangement joins TRBV25-1 to TRBJ2-5, with 7 positions matching TRBD2. The end of the DNA fits TRBJ2-7 better, so the J call may be wrong. CDR1 is MGHDK and CDR2 is SYGVNS in the germline V gene. This CDR3 is built from 15 residues. The CDR3 region is CASSEYGRGGNEQYF. The CDR3 nucleotides are TGTGCCAGCAGTGAATATGGGAGGGGAGGGAACGAGCAGTACTTC.

This chain links TRBV28 with TRBJ2-1; D call uncertain. The CDR3 length is 13 residues. Germline CDR1 is MDHEN and CDR2 is SYDVKM. V shed 3 bases and J shed 3 bases, with 6 bases lying between them. CDR3 sequence: CASSLPDYNEQFF. CDR3 DNA sequence: TGTGCCAGCAGTTTGCCAGACTACAATGAGCAGTTCTTC.

This chain connects TRBV30 to TRBJ2-2, with D possibly TRBD2 on 6 matching bases. CDR1 GTSNPN and CDR2 SVGIG come from the germline V gene (reference sequence). The V end lost 5 bases, the J end lost 4 bases, and 11 bases lay between the germline ends. CDR3 length: 13 residues. CDR3 nucleotides: TGTGCCTGGGGAGGGGCTAGCACCGGGGAGCTGTTTTTT. The encoded protein is CAWGGASTGELFF. The full variable domain, rest sourced from reference TRBV30 and TRBJ2-2, is SQTIHQWPATLVQPVGSPLSLECTVEGTSNPNLYWYRQAAGRGLQLLFYSVGIGQISSEVPQNLSASRPQDRQFILSSKKLLLSDSGFYLCAWGGASTGELFFGEGSRLTVL.

This chain uses TRBV5-1 with TRBJ2-7; a possible D gene is TRBD2 (5 bases). The CDR3 covers 15 residues. Germline loops: CDR1 SGHRS, CDR2 YFSETQ. V lost 1 base to trimming and J lost 6 bases, with 17 bases between them. The CDR3 is CASSLITLGVREQYF. DNA of the CDR3: TGCGCCAGCAGCTTGATCACGCTCGGGGTCCGCGAGCAGTACTTC.

This clone was detected only a few times. This rearrangement joins TRBV19 to TRBJ1-1; 9 bases map to TRBD1. This CDR3 has 15 amino acids. Looked up from germline, CDR1 is LNHDA and CDR2 is SQIVND (reference sequence). J was trimmed by 3 bases and V by 7 bases; bases with no gene match: 9. The CDR3 protein is CASINKQGAYTEAFF. CDR3 bases: TGTGCCAGTATCAACAAACAGGGGGCGTACACTGAAGCTTTCTTT.

The V call is TRBV7-9, the J call TRBJ2-1, with 8 nucleotides matching TRBD2. The germline gives CDR1 SEHNR, CDR2 FQNEAQ (reference sequence). CDR3 length equals 17 residues. V lost 4 bases and J lost 1; bases outside the gene matches: 9. The CDR3 bases are TGTGCCAGCAGCTCGTGGACTAGCCCAGAATCCTACAATGAGCAGTTCTTC. Residues: CASSSWTSPESYNEQFF.

This chain joins TRBV20-1 and TRBJ2-3, with a tentative D call TRBD2 (5 bases). The CDR3 has 11 amino acids. Germline lookup yields CDR1 DFQATT and CDR2 SNEGSKA (reference sequence). V was shortened by 5 bases and J by 5 bases, with 8 bases between the two germline ends. The CDR3 here is CSAPGKDTQYF. The CDR3 region has the DNA TGCAGTGCTCCCGGGAAAGATACGCAGTATTTT.

This chain links TRBV5-8 with TRBJ2-5; D gene uncertain. The J call may not be correct, given that the DNA end is closer to TRBJ2-7. The germline CDR1 and CDR2 sequences are SGHTS and YDEGEE. This CDR3 is 11 amino acids long. Here the CDR3 DNA reads TGTGCCAGCAGCTTAACCTACGAGCAGTACTTC. This gives the protein CASSLTYEQYF.